Here is one T cell receptor beta chain with its context. Its antigen is not known. V gave up 5 bases and J gave up 7 bases, with 17 bases separating them. CDR3 length: 15 amino acids. Germline CDR1 is SEHNR and CDR2 is FQNEAQ (reference sequence). TCR beta rearrangements were amplified from peripheral blood genomic DNA. The sample belongs to a study of T cell repertoires in aging, cancer and after chemotherapy. Background on the study: Chronic lymphocytic leukemia patients on fludarabine- or bendamustine-based regimens gave paired samples before and after chemotherapy. The whole study produced a dataset of several million TCR reads. General study results and limits: In healthy donors, age-related TCR diversity loss mainly reflected lost richness. Median generation probability rose over the chemotherapy interval in each cancer cohort, suggesting rebound thymic output.

Rearranged V-D-J TRB sequences were amplified with a mixed TRB-A/B primer pool. TCRdb ran MiXCR on the multiplex PCR reads and lists one entry per CDR3 protein. The repertoire holds under 8,000 distinct CDR3 sequences, with roughly 29% as singletons. The chain has TRBV7-9 and TRBJ2-2; no firm D call. The TCR originated in a human donor with a blood cancer. The donor label of this sample is uncertain. What was sequenced was blood. The CDR3 DNA follows: TGTGCCAGCAGCCCAGTAAGGCAGCTCGGCGGGGAGCTGTTTTTT. Its protein product is CASSPVRQLGGELFF.